This T cell receptor (beta chain) was recovered during a study of T cells in tuberculosis. Study results and limitations: Active tuberculosis cases were adults; controls were adolescents. Using the GMM-specific repertoire gave around 90% accuracy versus roughly 68% with motifs.

A word on this clone: The antigen remains unidentified.

Per germline, CDR1 MNHEY and CDR2 SVGAGI. Trimming shortened V by 8 bases and J by 10 bases, and 15 bases separated the two germline ends. This CDR3 spans 11 amino acids. Repertoires were generated with immunoSEQ multiplex PCR, while TCRdb's copy carries only in-frame clones and drops some. The repertoire holds approximately 53,000 clones, with about 95% as singletons. Stated time point: new active TB diagnosis, blood taken before or within 7 days of starting treatment. This chain connects TRBV6-5 to TRBJ2-7; tentative D call: TRBD1 (5 bases). The TCR was taken from an adult with tuberculosis. This sample comprised PBMCs, obtained at tuberculosis diagnosis. In DNA form, the CDR3 reads TGTGCCAGCCAGCTTCAACAGGTCCAGTACTTC. It yields the protein CASQLQQVQYF.